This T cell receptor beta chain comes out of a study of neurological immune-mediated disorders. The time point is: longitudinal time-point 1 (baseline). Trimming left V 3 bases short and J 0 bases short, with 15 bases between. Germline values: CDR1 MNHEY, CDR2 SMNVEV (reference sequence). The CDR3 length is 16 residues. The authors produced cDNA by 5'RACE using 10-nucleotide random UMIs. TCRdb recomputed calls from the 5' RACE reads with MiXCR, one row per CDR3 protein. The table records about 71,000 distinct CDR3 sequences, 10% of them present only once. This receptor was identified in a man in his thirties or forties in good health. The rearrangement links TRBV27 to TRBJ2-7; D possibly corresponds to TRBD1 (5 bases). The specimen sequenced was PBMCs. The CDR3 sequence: CASSFLGPRSSYEQYF. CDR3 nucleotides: TGTGCCAGCAGTTTCCTGGGGCCCAGGAGCTCCTACGAGCAGTACTTC.